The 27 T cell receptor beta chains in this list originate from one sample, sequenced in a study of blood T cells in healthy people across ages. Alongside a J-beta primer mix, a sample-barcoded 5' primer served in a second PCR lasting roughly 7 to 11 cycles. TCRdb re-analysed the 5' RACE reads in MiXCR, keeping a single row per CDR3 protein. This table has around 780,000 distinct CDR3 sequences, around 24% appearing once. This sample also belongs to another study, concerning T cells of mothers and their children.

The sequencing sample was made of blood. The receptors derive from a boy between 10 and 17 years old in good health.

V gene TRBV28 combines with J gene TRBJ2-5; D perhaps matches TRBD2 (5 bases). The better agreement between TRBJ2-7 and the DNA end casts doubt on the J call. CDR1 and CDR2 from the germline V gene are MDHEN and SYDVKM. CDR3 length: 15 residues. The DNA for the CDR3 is TGTGCCAGCAGTTTAACTAGACCGAACCCTGACGAGCAGTACTTC. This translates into CASSLTRPNPDEQYF.

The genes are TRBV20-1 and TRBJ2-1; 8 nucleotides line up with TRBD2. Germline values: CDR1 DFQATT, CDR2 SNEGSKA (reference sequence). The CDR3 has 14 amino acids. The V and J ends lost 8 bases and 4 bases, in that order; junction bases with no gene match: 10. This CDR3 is CSSRGGSYYNEQFF. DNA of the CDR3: TGCAGTTCCCGGGGGGGGTCATATTACAATGAGCAGTTCTTC.

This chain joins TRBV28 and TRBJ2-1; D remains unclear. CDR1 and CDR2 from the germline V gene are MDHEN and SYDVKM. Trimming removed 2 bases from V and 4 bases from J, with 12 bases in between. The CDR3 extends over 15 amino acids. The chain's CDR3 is CASSLRTAPYNEQFF. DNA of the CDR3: TGTGCCAGCAGTTTAAGGACGGCACCTTACAATGAGCAGTTCTTC.

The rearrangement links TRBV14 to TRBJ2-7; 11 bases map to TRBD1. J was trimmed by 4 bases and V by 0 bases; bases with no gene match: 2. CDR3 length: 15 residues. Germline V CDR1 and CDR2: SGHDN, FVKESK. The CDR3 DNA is TGTGCCAGCAGCCAAGAGGGGACAGGGGGATACGAGCAGTACTTC. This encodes CASSQEGTGGYEQYF.

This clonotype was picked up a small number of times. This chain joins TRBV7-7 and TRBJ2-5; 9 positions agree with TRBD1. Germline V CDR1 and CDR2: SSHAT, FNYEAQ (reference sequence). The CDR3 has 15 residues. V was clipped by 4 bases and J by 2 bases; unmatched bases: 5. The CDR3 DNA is TGTGCCAGCAGCTACCGGGACAGGGAACAAGAGACCCAGTACTTC. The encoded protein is CASSYRDREQETQYF.

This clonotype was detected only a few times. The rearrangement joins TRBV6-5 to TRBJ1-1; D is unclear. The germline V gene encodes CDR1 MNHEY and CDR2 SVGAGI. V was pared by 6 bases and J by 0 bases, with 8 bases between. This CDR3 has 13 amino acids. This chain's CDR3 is CASRLPMNTEAFF. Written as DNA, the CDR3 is TGTGCCAGCAGGCTTCCCATGAACACTGAAGCTTTCTTT.

In nucleotides, the CDR3 is TGTGCCACCTCGGGATATAATGAAAAACTGTTTTTT. Its translation is CATSGYNEKLFF. This sequence joins TRBV6-1 and TRBJ1-4, with D uncertain. Trimming removed 10 bases from V and 4 bases from J, with 10 bases in between. Germline loops: CDR1 MNHNS, CDR2 SASEGT. This CDR3 region has 12 residues.

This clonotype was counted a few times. The CDR3 loop is CASSLTRMNTEAFF. The CDR3 coding sequence is TGTGCCAGCAGTTTGACCAGGATGAACACTGAAGCTTTCTTT. The chain is built from TRBV12-3 or TRBV12-4 and TRBJ1-1; no clear D gene. CDR3 size: 14 residues. Trimming stripped 3 bases from V and 0 bases from J, with 8 bases between.

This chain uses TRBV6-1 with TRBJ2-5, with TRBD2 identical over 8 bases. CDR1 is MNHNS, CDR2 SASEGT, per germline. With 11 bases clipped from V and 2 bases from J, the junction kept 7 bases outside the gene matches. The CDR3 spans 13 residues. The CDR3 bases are TGTGCCGGAAGGCCGGGGGGGCAAGAGACCCAGTACTTC. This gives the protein CAGRPGGQETQYF.

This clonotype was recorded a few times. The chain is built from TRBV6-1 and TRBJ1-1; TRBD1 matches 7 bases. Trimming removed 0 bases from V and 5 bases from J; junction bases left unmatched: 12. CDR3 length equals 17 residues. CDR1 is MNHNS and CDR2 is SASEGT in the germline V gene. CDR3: CASSEAGAGGWRTEAFF. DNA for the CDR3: TGTGCCAGCAGTGAAGCGGGGGCAGGGGGATGGAGGACTGAAGCTTTCTTT.

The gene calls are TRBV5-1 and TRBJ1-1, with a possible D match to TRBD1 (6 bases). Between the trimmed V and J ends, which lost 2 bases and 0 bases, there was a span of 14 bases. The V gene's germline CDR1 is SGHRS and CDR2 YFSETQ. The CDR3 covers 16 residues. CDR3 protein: CASSFRGGGLNTEAFF. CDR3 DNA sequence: TGCGCCAGCAGCTTCAGGGGAGGGGGTCTGAACACTGAAGCTTTCTTT.

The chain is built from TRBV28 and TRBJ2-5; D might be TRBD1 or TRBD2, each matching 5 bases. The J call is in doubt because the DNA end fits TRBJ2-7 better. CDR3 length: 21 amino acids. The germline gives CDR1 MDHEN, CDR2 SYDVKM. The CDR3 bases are TGTGCCAGCAGTTTCGGGGCCTTAAAGAAATACTGGGTTAGAATGACCTACGAGCAGTACTTC. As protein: CASSFGALKKYWVRMTYEQYF.

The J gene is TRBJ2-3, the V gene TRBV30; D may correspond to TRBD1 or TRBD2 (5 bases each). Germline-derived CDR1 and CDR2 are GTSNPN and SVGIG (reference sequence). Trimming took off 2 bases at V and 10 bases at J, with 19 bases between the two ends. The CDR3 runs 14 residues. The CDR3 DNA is TGTGCCTGGAGTCCCGGGACCGTGCTAGAGTCGCAGTATTTT. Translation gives CAWSPGTVLESQYF.

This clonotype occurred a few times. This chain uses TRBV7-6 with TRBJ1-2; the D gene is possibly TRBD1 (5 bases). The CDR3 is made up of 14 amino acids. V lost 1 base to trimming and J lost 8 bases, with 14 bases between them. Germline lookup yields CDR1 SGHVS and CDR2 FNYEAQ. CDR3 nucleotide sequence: TGTGCCAGCAGCTTAGGTTCAGGGCCTCGAGGCTACACCTTC. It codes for CASSLGSGPRGYTF.

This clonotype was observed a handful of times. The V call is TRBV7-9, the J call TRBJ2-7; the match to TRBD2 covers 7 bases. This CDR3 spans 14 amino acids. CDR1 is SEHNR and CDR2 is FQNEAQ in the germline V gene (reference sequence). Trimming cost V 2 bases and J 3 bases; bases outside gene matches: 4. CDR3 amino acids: CASSLPSGGYEQYF. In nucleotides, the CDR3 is TGTGCCAGCAGCTTACCTTCGGGGGGCTACGAGCAGTACTTC. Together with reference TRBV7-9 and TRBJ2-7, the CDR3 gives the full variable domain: DTGVSQNPRHKITKRGQNVTFRCDPISEHNRLYWYRQTLGQGPEFLTYFQNEAQLEKSRLLSDRFSAERPKGSFSTLEIQRTEQGDSAMYLCASSLPSGGYEQYFGPGTRLTVT.

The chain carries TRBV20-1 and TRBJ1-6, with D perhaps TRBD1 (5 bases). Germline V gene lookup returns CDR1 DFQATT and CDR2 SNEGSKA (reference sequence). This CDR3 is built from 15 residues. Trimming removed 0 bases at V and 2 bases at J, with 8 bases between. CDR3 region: CSARDGGAYNSPLHF. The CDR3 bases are TGCAGTGCTAGAGATGGGGGGGCCTATAATTCACCCCTCCACTTT.

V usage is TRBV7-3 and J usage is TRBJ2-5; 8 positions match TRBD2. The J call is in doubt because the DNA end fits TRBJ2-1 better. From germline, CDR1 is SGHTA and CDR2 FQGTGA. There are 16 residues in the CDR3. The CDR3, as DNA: TGTGCCAGCAGCCCGACGGGGGGCGGGGGGCACGATGAGCAGTTCTTC. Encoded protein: CASSPTGGGGHDEQFF.

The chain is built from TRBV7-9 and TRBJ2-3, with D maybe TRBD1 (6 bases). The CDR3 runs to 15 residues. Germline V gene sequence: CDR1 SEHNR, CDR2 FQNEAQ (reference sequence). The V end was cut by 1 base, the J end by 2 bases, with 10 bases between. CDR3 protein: CASSLGAGATDTQYF. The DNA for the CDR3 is TGTGCCAGCAGCTTAGGGGCAGGGGCCACAGATACGCAGTATTTT.

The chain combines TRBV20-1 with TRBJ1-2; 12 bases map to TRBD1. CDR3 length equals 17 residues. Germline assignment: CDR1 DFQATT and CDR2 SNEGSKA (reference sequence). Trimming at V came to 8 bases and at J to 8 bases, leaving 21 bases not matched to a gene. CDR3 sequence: CSTSSGVRDRGLGGYTF. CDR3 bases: TGCAGTACCTCCTCCGGGGTCCGGGACAGGGGGCTTGGGGGCTACACCTTC.

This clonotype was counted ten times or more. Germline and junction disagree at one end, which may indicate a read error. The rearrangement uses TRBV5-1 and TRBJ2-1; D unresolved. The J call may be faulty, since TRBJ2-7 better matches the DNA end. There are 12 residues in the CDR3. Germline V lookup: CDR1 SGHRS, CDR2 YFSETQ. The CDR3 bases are TGTGCCAGCAGTTTAGCAGACTACGAGCAGTACTTC. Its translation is CASSLADYEQYF.

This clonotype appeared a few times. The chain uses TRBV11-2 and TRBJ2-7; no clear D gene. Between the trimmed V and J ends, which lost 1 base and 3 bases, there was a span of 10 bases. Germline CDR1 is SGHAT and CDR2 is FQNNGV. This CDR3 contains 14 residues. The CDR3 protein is CASSLVSVGYEQYF. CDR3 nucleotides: TGTGCCAGCAGCTTAGTATCTGTGGGCTACGAGCAGTACTTC.

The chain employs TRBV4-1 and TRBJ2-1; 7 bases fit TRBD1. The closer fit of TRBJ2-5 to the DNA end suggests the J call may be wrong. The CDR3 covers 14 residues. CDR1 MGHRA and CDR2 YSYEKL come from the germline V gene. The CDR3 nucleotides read TGCGCCAGCAGCCCTACAGGGGAGTGGGTGACCCAGTACTTC. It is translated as CASSPTGEWVTQYF.

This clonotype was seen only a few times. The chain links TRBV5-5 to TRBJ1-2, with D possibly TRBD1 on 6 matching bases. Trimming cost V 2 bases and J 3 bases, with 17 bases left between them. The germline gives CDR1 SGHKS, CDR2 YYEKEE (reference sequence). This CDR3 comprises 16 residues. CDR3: CASSFKQGVDDYGYTF. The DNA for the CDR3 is TGTGCCAGCAGCTTTAAACAGGGAGTAGATGACTATGGCTACACCTTC.

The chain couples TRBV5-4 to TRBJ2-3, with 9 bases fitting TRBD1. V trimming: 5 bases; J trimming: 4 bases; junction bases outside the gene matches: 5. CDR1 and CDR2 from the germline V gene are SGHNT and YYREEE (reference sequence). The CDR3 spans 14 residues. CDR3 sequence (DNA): TGTGCCAGCAGTTCCCGACAGGGGGCAGATACGCAGTATTTT. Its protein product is CASSSRQGADTQYF.

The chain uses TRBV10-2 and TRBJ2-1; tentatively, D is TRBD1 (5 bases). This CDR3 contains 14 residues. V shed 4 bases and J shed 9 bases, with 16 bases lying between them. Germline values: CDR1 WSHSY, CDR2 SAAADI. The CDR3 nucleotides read TGCGCCAGCAGTGGACAGACAAGGGTGGGTGAGCAGTTCTTC. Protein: CASSGQTRVGEQFF.

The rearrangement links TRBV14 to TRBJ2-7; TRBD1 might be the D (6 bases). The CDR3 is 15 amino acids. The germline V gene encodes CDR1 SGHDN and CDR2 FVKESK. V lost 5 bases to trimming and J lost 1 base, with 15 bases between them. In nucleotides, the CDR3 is TGTGCCAGCAGCAATTTACAGGGTAGTTCCTACGAGCAGTACTTC. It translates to CASSNLQGSSYEQYF.

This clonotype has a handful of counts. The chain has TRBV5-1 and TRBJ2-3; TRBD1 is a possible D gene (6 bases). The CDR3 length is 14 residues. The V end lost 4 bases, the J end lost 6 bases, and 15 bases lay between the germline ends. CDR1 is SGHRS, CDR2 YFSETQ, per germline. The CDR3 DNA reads TGCGCCAGCAGCAAAGGACAGCCCTGGGATACGCAGTATTTT. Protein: CASSKGQPWDTQYF.